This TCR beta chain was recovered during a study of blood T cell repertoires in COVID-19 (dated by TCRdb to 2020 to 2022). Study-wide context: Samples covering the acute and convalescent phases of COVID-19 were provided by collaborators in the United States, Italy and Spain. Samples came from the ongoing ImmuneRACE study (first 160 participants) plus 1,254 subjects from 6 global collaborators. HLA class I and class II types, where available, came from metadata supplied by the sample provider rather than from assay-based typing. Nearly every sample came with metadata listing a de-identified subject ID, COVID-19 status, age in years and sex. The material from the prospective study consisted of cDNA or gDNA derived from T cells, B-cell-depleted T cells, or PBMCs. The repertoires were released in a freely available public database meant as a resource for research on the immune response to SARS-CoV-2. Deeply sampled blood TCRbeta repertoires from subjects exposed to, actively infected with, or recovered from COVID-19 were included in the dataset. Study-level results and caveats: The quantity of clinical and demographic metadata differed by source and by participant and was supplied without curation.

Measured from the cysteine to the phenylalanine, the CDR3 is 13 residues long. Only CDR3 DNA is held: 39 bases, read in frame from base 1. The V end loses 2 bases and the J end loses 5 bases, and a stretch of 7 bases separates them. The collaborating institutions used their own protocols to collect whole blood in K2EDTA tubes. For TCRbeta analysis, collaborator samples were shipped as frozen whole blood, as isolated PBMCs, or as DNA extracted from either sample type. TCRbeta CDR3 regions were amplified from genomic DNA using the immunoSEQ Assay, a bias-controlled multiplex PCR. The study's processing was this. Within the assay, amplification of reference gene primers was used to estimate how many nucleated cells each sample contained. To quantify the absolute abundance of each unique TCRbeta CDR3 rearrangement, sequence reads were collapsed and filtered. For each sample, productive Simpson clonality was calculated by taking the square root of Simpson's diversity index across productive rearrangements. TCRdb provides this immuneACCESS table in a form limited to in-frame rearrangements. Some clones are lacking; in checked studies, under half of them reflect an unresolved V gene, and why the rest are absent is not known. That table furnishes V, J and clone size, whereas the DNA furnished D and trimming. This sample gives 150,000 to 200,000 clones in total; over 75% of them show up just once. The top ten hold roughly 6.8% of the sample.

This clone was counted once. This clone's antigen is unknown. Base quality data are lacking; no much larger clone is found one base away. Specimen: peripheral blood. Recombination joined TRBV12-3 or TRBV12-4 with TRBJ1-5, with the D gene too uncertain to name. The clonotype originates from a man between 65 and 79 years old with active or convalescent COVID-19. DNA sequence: TGTGCCAGCAGTTTAACACAAGATCAGCCCCAGCATTTT. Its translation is CASSLTQDQPQHF.